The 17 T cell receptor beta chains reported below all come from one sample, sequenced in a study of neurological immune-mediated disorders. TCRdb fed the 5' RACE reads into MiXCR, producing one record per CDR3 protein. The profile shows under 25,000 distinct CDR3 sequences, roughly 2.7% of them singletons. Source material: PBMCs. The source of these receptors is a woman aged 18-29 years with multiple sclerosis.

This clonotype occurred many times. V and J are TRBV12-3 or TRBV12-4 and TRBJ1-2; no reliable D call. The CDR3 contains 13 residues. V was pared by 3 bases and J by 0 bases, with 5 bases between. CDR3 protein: CASSFPTNYGYTF. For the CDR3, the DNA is TGTGCCAGCAGTTTCCCCACTAACTATGGCTACACCTTC.

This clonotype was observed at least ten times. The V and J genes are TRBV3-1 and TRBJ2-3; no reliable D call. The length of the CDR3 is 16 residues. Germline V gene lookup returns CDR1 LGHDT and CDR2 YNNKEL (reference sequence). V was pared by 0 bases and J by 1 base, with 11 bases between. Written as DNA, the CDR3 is TGTGCCAGCAGCCAAGATTTTAGGAGCCGCACAGATACGCAGTATTTT. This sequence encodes CASSQDFRSRTDTQYF.

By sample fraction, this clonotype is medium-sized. The CDR3 sequence is CASSGTGVNEKLFF. The CDR3 DNA reads as TGTGCCAGCAGTGGAACAGGGGTGAATGAAAAACTGTTTTTT. This sequence joins TRBV5-6 and TRBJ1-4; TRBD1 agrees at 7 bases. The ends lost 5 bases at V and 5 bases at J; junction bases unmatched: 6. This CDR3 region has 14 residues. Germline CDR1 is SGHDT and CDR2 is YYEEEE.

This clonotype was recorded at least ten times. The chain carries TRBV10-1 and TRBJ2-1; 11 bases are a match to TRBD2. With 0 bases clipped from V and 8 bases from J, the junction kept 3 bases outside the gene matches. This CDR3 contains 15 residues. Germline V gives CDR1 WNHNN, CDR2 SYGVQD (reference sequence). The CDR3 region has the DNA TGCGCCAGCAGTGAGTCGACTAGCGGGGTGTATGAGCAGTTCTTC. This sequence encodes CASSESTSGVYEQFF.

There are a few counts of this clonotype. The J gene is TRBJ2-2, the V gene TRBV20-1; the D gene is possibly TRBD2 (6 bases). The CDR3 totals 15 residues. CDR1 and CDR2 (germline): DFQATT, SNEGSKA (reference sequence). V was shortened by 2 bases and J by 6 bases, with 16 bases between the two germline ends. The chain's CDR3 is CSARKWRAIAGELFF. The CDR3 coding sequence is TGCAGTGCTAGAAAGTGGAGGGCTATCGCCGGGGAGCTGTTTTTT.

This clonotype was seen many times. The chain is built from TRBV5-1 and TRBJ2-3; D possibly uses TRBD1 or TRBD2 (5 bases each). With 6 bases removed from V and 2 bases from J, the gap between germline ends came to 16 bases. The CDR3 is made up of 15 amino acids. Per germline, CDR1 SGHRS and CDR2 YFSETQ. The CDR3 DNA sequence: TGCGCCAGCACCACCGGGGACGCCCCCACAGATACGCAGTATTTT. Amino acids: CASTTGDAPTDTQYF.

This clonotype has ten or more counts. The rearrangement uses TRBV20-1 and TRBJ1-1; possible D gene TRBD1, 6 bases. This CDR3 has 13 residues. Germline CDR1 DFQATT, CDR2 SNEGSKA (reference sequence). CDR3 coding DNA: TGCAGCAATACAGGGAGGTCGAACACTGAAGCTTTCTTT. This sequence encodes CSNTGRSNTEAFF.

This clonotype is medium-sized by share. The CDR3 nucleotides read TGTGCCAGCAGCCAAGATCTAACAGTTAACTATGGCTACACCTTC. Translated: CASSQDLTVNYGYTF. The V gene is TRBV3-1, the J gene TRBJ1-2; D not resolved. V was trimmed by 0 bases and J by 1 base, leaving 9 bases between them. Germline CDR1 and CDR2: LGHDT and YNNKEL (reference sequence). The CDR3 contains 15 residues.

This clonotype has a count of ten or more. CDR3 nucleotides: TGTGCCAGCAGAGGAGGACGTCTCGGCCTCGTTAACACTGAAGCTTTCTTT. This encodes CASRGGRLGLVNTEAFF. This chain uses TRBV12-3 or TRBV12-4 with TRBJ1-1; D unclear. CDR3 length: 17 amino acids. V was shortened by 6 bases and J by 2 bases, with 22 bases between the two germline ends.

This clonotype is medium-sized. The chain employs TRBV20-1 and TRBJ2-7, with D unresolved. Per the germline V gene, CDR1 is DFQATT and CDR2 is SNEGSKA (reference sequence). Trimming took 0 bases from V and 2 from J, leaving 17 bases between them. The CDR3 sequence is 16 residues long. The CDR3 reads CSARDPANGPPYEQYV. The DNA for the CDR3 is TGCAGTGCTAGAGATCCGGCAAACGGCCCCCCCTACGAGCAGTACGTC.

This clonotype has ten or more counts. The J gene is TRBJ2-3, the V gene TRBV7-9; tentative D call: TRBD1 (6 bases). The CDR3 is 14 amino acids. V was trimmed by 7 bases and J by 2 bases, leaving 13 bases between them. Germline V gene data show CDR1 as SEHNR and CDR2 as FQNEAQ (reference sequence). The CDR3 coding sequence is TGTGCCAGCATCCCGGGACAAAACACAGATACGCAGTATTTT. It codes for CASIPGQNTDTQYF.

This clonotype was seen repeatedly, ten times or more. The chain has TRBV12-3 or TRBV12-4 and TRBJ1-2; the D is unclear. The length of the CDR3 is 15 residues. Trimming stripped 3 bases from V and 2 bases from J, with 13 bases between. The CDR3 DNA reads TGTGCCAGCAGTTTGTATCTCCAGAACAACTATGGCTACACCTTC. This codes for CASSLYLQNNYGYTF.

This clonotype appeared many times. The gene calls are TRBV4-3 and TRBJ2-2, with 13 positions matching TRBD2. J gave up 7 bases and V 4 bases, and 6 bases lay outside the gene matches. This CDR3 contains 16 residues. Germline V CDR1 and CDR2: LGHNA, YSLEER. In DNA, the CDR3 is TGCGCCAGCAGCCCCGGACTAGCGGGAGTCCACGGGGAGCTGTTTTTT. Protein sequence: CASSPGLAGVHGELFF.

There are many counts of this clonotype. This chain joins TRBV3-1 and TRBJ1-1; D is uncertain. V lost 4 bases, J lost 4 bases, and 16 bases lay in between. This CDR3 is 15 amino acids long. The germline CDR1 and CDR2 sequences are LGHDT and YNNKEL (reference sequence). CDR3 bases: TGTGCCAGCAGCCCCCCGGGCAGTAGAAGCACTGAAGCTTTCTTT. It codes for CASSPPGSRSTEAFF.

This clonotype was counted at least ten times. CDR3 in DNA: TGTGCCAGCAGTTATATAAGGGGGCAAGAGAAACTGTTTTTT. It translates to CASSYIRGQEKLFF. The chain links TRBV12-3 or TRBV12-4 to TRBJ1-4; 7 nucleotides match TRBD1. Trimming at V came to 4 bases and at J to 11 bases, leaving 10 bases not matched to a gene. CDR3 length: 14 residues.

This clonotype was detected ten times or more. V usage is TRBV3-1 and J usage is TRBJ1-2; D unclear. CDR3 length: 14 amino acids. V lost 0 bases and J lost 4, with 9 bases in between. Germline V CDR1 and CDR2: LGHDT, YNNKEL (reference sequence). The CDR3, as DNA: TGTGCCAGCAGCCAAGATCAAGGGCGCTATGGCTACACCTTC. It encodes CASSQDQGRYGYTF.

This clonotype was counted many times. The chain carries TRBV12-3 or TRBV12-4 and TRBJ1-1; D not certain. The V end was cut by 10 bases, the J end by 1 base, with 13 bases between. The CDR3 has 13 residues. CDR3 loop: CATTQAENTEAFF. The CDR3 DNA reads TGTGCCACCACGCAGGCGGAGAACACTGAAGCTTTCTTT.